The rows below give T cell receptor beta chains drawn from one sample of a study of blood T cell repertoires in COVID-19. Clones were sequenced by immunoSEQ multiplex PCR, and TCRdb holds only the in-frame ones, with some missing. The table shows around 120,000 clones, with 87% occurring only once. Sequencing was done on a sample of peripheral blood. These receptor sequences come from a woman in her seventies with acute or convalescent COVID-19. CDR3s include the opening cysteine and the closing phenylalanine or tryptophan. The order of the fields is clone size, V gene, D gene, J gene, CDR3 DNA, CDR3 protein. The D gene is left open where the match is weak. Size tells how often a clone was seen (once, few, many) or the class of an expanded clone, and some rows leave it out.

size: NA
V: TRBV27
D: NA
J: TRBJ1-2
DNA: TGTGCCAGCAGTTTATCGGTCAGAGACACCTATGGCTACACCTTC
CDR3: CASSLSVRDTYGYTF

size: NA
V: TRBV9
D: TRBD2
J: TRBJ2-1
DNA: TGTGCCAGCAGCGTTGGGACTAGCAACTACAATGAGCAGTTCTTC
CDR3: CASSVGTSNYNEQFF

size: NA
V: TRBV9
D: TRBD1
J: TRBJ1-4
DNA: TGTGCCAGCAGCTCCGGGGGGACAGGGGCTGAAAAACTGTTTTTT
CDR3: CASSSGGTGAEKLFF

size: NA
V: TRBV4-2
D: NA
J: TRBJ2-5
DNA: TGTGCCAGCAGCCAAGGGCGGGACGAAAGCCAAGAGACCCAGTACTTC
CDR3: CASSQGRDESQETQYF

size: once
V: TRBV5-5
D: NA
J: TRBJ1-4
DNA: TGTGCCAGCAGCTTTACCGGGACAACTAATGAAAAACTGTTTTTT
CDR3: CASSFTGTTNEKLFF

size: NA
V: TRBV5-1
D: NA
J: TRBJ1-3
DNA: TGCGCCAGCAGCTCCTCCTCCAGCAGGAACTCTGGAAACACCATATATTTT
CDR3: CASSSSSSRNSGNTIYF

size: few
V: TRBV7-9
D: NA
J: TRBJ1-2
DNA: TGTGCCAGCAGCCCGCCCGGAGAATACTATGGCTACACCTTC
CDR3: CASSPPGEYYGYTF

size: NA
V: TRBV11-2
D: TRBD1
J: TRBJ1-5
DNA: TGTGCCAGCAGCTTAGGGACAGGAACACATAGCAATCAGCCCCAGCATTTT
CDR3: CASSLGTGTHSNQPQHF

size: NA
V: TRBV30
D: NA
J: TRBJ1-6
DNA: TGTGCCTGGAGCCCAGGTTATAATTCACCCCTCCACTTT
CDR3: CAWSPGYNSPLHF

size: NA
V: TRBV28
D: NA
J: TRBJ1-6
DNA: TGTGCCAGCAGTTTATTGGAGGATTCACCCCTCCACTTT
CDR3: CASSLLEDSPLHF

size: once
V: TRBV5-1
D: TRBD1
J: TRBJ1-1
DNA: TGCGCCAGCAGCCGGGAACAGGGGGGCACTGAAGCTTTCTTT
CDR3: CASSREQGGTEAFF

size: NA
V: TRBV21-1
D: NA
J: TRBJ1-2
DNA: TGTGCCAGCAGCAAAGAGGACAGTAACTATGGCTACACCTTC
CDR3: CASSKEDSNYGYTF

size: NA
V: TRBV2
D: NA
J: TRBJ1-1
DNA: TGTGCCAGCAGTCCCGGCGAGGGCACTGAAGCTTTCTTT
CDR3: CASSPGEGTEAFF

size: NA
V: TRBV2
D: NA
J: TRBJ2-3
DNA: TGTGCCAACTCGGAGGGGGGAGGGATTTATACGCAGTATTTT
CDR3: CANSEGGGIYTQYF

size: NA
V: TRBV18
D: NA
J: TRBJ1-4
DNA: TGTGCCAGCTCACGGGCCCGTGATCTTAATGAAAAACTGTTTTTT
CDR3: CASSRARDLNEKLFF

size: NA
V: TRBV6-5
D: TRBD1
J: TRBJ1-4
DNA: TGTGCCAGCAGTTACTATGGGACAGGGGAGGGAAAACTGTTTTTT
CDR3: CASSYYGTGEGKLFF

size: NA
V: TRBV11-2
D: NA
J: TRBJ1-2
DNA: TGTGCCAGCAGCCCCTCCCCCGGGGACACCCGGGCCCATGGCTACACCTTC
CDR3: CASSPSPGDTRAHGYTF

size: NA
V: TRBV5-1
D: TRBD1
J: TRBJ2-7
DNA: TGCGCCAGCAGCTTCCCGGGACAGGGGCCCTACGAGCAGTACTTC
CDR3: CASSFPGQGPYEQYF

size: few
V: TRBV28
D: NA
J: TRBJ1-2
DNA: TGTGCCAGCAGTCCAGAGAGTTTCGGGGAGGTGGGCTACACCTTC
CDR3: CASSPESFGEVGYTF

size: NA
V: TRBV5-3
D: NA
J: TRBJ1-1
DNA: TGTGCCAGAAGCGTCGCAGGGGTCGGCACTGAAGCTTTCTTT
CDR3: CARSVAGVGTEAFF

size: NA
V: TRBV21-1
D: NA
J: TRBJ1-5
DNA: TGTGCCAGACAGAGCTTTAGCAATCAGCCCCAGCATTTT
CDR3: CARQSFSNQPQHF

size: NA
V: TRBV28
D: NA
J: TRBJ2-5
DNA: TGTGCCAGCAGTTCGGAGACCCAGTACTTC
CDR3: CASSSETQYF

size: NA
V: TRBV10-3
D: NA
J: TRBJ1-6
DNA: TGTGCCATCAACGAAGCAGGGGAGGGCTCACCCCTCCACTTT
CDR3: CAINEAGEGSPLHF

size: NA
V: TRBV4-1
D: TRBD1
J: TRBJ2-7
DNA: TGCGCCAGCAGCACGGACAGGGTGGGGGCCTACGAGCAGTACTTC
CDR3: CASSTDRVGAYEQYF

size: NA
V: TRBV5-6
D: TRBD1
J: TRBJ2-3
DNA: TGTGCCAGCAGCCGGGACAGGGCACTTACAGATACGCAGTATTTT
CDR3: CASSRDRALTDTQYF

size: NA
V: TRBV19
D: NA
J: TRBJ2-2
DNA: TGTGCCAGTAGGCATTCGGTGCAGGGGTCACCTGGGTCGGTGACCGGGGAGCTGTTTTTT
CDR3: CASRHSVQGSPGSVTGELFF

size: NA
V: TRBV5-1
D: TRBD1
J: TRBJ1-6
DNA: TGCGCCAGCAGTCCCCGATCTCAGGGGGATTCACCCCTCCACTTT
CDR3: CASSPRSQGDSPLHF

size: NA
V: TRBV4-2
D: TRBD1
J: TRBJ1-1
DNA: TGTGCCAGCAGCCAACACCGGGACAGGGAGAACACTGAAGCTTTCTTT
CDR3: CASSQHRDRENTEAFF

size: NA
V: TRBV3-1/TRBV3-2
D: TRBD1
J: TRBJ2-7
DNA: TGTGCCAGCAGCCAGATGACAGGGGTCTACGAGCAGTACTTC
CDR3: CASSQMTGVYEQYF

size: NA
V: TRBV21-1
D: NA
J: TRBJ2-7
DNA: TGTGCCAGCAGCAAAGTAATCTCCGGGGAGGTACCCTACGAGCAGTACTTC
CDR3: CASSKVISGEVPYEQYF

size: NA
V: TRBV9
D: NA
J: TRBJ1-5
DNA: TGTGCCAGCAGCGCGACATCAGATCAGCCCCAGCATTTT
CDR3: CASSATSDQPQHF

size: NA
V: TRBV28
D: TRBD2
J: TRBJ2-2
DNA: TGTGCCAGCGGGCCCTGGGCTAGCGGGGGGGCCAGGACCGGGGAGCTGTTTTTT
CDR3: CASGPWASGGARTGELFF